Below, 17 T cell receptor beta chains from the same sample are listed, as sequenced in a study of identical twins. TCRdb reanalysed the 5' RACE reads using MiXCR and keeps one entry per CDR3 protein. The sample has hundreds of thousands of distinct CDR3 sequences; roughly 9.8% are singletons. These data also formed part of another study, on yellow fever vaccine responses in identical twins.

The sample comprised CD8+ T cells sorted from blood. The receptor source for this set is a woman younger than 30 in good health.

CDR3 in amino acids: CASSQWTARSTDTQYF. The CDR3 DNA reads TGCGCCAGCAGTCAATGGACCGCACGGAGCACAGATACGCAGTATTTT. This chain uses TRBV23-1 with TRBJ2-3, with D uncertain. TRBV23-1 has ORF status, its function being uncertain. The ends were cut back, 1 base at V and 0 bases at J, with 11 bases in the middle. The CDR3 runs 16 residues.

This clonotype appeared many times. V and J are TRBV6-5 and TRBJ2-2, with D perhaps assigned TRBD1 or TRBD2 (5 bases each). The germline V gene encodes CDR1 MNHEY and CDR2 SVGAGI. The CDR3 covers 17 residues. Trimming removed 0 bases at V and 0 bases at J, with 11 bases between. In DNA, the CDR3 is TGTGCCAGCAGTTACTCCATCCGGGGCACGAACACCGGGGAGCTGTTTTTT. This gives the protein CASSYSIRGTNTGELFF.

This clonotype was counted between two and nine times. CDR3 DNA sequence: TGTGCCAGTCTCGCTCTAGACAGCTCCTACAATGAGCAGTTCTTC. This encodes CASLALDSSYNEQFF. The rearrangement uses TRBV12-3 or TRBV12-4 and TRBJ2-1, with D maybe TRBD1 (5 bases). Trimming took 9 bases from V and 0 from J, leaving 15 bases between them. The CDR3 is 15 residues long.

This clonotype was found many times. The V and J genes are TRBV20-1 and TRBJ1-1; D is possibly TRBD1 (5 bases). The CDR3 runs to 13 residues. Per germline, CDR1 DFQATT and CDR2 SNEGSKA (reference sequence). CDR3 sequence reads: CRGAWGMNTEAFF. DNA for the CDR3: TGCAGGGGCGCTTGGGGCATGAACACTGAAGCTTTCTTT.

Concerning this clonotype: A read error may produce the germline difference seen at one junction end. The chain couples TRBV7-7 to TRBJ2-1, with a tentative D call TRBD2 (5 bases). The CDR3 consists of 14 residues. From germline, CDR1 is SSHAT and CDR2 FNYEAQ (reference sequence). The CDR3 here is CASSKEWESAEQFF. As DNA, the CDR3 is TGTGCTAGCAGCAAAGAGTGGGAGTCCGCTGAGCAGTTCTTC.

This clonotype was seen a few times. V gene TRBV19 combines with J gene TRBJ2-5; 13 nucleotides match TRBD2. This CDR3 is built from 14 residues. CDR1 is LNHDA, CDR2 SQIVND, per germline (reference sequence). V shed 6 bases and J 2 bases; nucleotides not matched to a gene: 0. CDR3 protein: CASRGLAGQETQYF. CDR3 DNA sequence: TGTGCCAGTAGGGGACTAGCGGGGCAAGAGACCCAGTACTTC. The full variable domain, rest sourced from reference TRBV19 and TRBJ2-5, is DGGITQSPKYLFRKEGQNVTLSCEQNLNHDAMYWYRQDPGQGLRLIYYSQIVNDFQKGDIAEGYSVSREKKESFPLTVTSAQKNPTAFYLCASRGLAGQETQYFGPGTRLLVL.

This clonotype was counted a few times. The chain carries TRBV19 and TRBJ2-3; tentative D call: TRBD1 (6 bases). The germline V gene encodes CDR1 LNHDA and CDR2 SQIVND (reference sequence). This CDR3 spans 17 amino acids. The germline V and J ends were trimmed by 4 bases and 0 bases, with 17 bases remaining between them. The CDR3 coding sequence is TGTGCCAGTAGTAAATTTCCTAGACAGGCTAGCACAGATACGCAGTATTTT. Translation gives CASSKFPRQASTDTQYF.

The CDR3 sequence is CASSLVSGSSGANVLTF. CDR3 bases: TGTGCCAGCAGCTTAGTCTCCGGGAGCTCTGGGGCCAACGTCCTGACTTTC. V gene TRBV7-6 combines with J gene TRBJ2-6, with D perhaps matching TRBD2 (6 bases). CDR3 size: 17 residues. Deletions cut 1 base from V and 0 bases from J, with 10 bases between. Per germline, CDR1 SGHVS and CDR2 FNYEAQ.

This clonotype was seen ten or more times. The chain joins TRBV24-1 to TRBJ2-2; perhaps TRBD1 as D (6 bases). Germline V gives CDR1 KGHDR, CDR2 SFDVKD. Trimming removed 9 bases from V and 3 bases from J, with 13 bases in between. There are 14 residues in the CDR3. In DNA, the CDR3 is TGTGCCACCCGAGCAGGGGCGGACACCGGGGAGCTGTTTTTT. Amino acid sequence: CATRAGADTGELFF.

In its sample, this clonotype was seen many times. The chain uses TRBV6-2 or TRBV6-3 and TRBJ2-1; D remains ambiguous. Per the germline V gene, CDR1 is MNHEY and CDR2 is SVGEGT. This CDR3 is built from 12 residues. The V end was cut by 8 bases, the J end by 4 bases, with 9 bases between. The CDR3 nucleotides are TGTGCCAGCTCAGCTTTGTACAATGAGCAGTTCTTC. Residues: CASSALYNEQFF.

The chain joins TRBV19 to TRBJ2-7, with D unresolved. This CDR3 has 16 residues. V lost 4 bases, J lost 3 bases, and 19 bases lay in between. From germline, CDR1 is LNHDA and CDR2 SQIVND (reference sequence). For the CDR3, the DNA is TGTGCCAGTAGTACCCCGAGCGCGGACGCGAGCTACGAGCAGTACTTC. Its protein product is CASSTPSADASYEQYF.

The rearrangement uses TRBV5-6 and TRBJ2-7; D remains unclear. The CDR3 is 14 residues long. Germline V lookup: CDR1 SGHDT, CDR2 YYEEEE. Trimming cost V 0 bases and J 4 bases, with 11 bases left between them. The CDR3 nucleotides read TGTGCCAGCAGCTTGGGGGCAAGGGTATACGAGCAGTACTTC. Residues: CASSLGARVYEQYF. The full variable domain, rest sourced from reference TRBV5-6 and TRBJ2-7, is DAGVTQSPTHLIKTRGQQVTLRCSPKSGHDTVSWYQQALGQGPQFIFQYYEEEERQRGNFPDRFSGHQFPNYSSELNVNALLLGDSALYLCASSLGARVYEQYFGPGTRLTVT.

The V call is TRBV5-6, the J call TRBJ2-5; D is undetermined. The CDR3 contains 16 residues. CDR1 and CDR2 (germline): SGHDT, YYEEEE. Trimming removed 0 bases at V and 4 bases at J, with 16 bases between. CDR3 protein: CASSLAKGFGGETQYF. CDR3 nucleotides: TGTGCCAGCAGCTTGGCCAAAGGGTTCGGTGGAGAGACCCAGTACTTC.

This clonotype was picked up many times. J is TRBJ2-2 and V is TRBV5-1; TRBD1 might be the D (6 bases). The CDR3 consists of 14 residues. Looked up from germline, CDR1 is SGHRS and CDR2 is YFSETQ. The germline V and J ends were trimmed by 2 bases and 6 bases, with 11 bases remaining between them. Here the CDR3 DNA reads TGCGCCAGCAGCTTCTACAGGGACCCCGGGGAGCTGTTTTTT. Its translation is CASSFYRDPGELFF.

The table lists this clonotype with many counts. The V gene is TRBV4-1, the J gene TRBJ2-4; unclear D gene. This CDR3 comprises 15 residues. The V end was cut by 4 bases, the J end by 7 bases, with 17 bases between. Germline V gene data show CDR1 as MGHRA and CDR2 as YSYEKL. The CDR3 nucleotides read TGCGCCAGCAGCCCCCTATTTGGACCTGGGAACATTCAGTACTTC. Residues: CASSPLFGPGNIQYF.

This clonotype was observed at least ten times. The CDR3 loop is CASSLYAGEEAGETQYF. The CDR3 DNA reads TGTGCCAGCAGTTTATACGCAGGGGAAGAGGCAGGAGAGACCCAGTACTTC. The chain is built from TRBV27 and TRBJ2-5, with D maybe TRBD1 (6 bases). Germline V gene data show CDR1 as MNHEY and CDR2 as SMNVEV (reference sequence). Between the trimmed V and J ends, which lost 1 base and 4 bases, there was a span of 19 bases. CDR3 size: 17 residues.

The table lists this clonotype with a few counts. This chain uses TRBV7-6 with TRBJ2-7; either TRBD1 or TRBD2 may supply D (7 bases each). The V end lost 5 bases, the J end lost 4 bases, and 21 bases lay between the germline ends. Germline V gene lookup returns CDR1 SGHVS and CDR2 FNYEAQ. There are 16 residues in the CDR3. CDR3 coding DNA: TGTGCCAGCAGCCTAAGCGGGACAGCCATGGGTTACGAGCAGTACTTC. Its translation is CASSLSGTAMGYEQYF. The entire variable domain, with the rest obtained from reference TRBV7-6 and TRBJ2-7, is as follows: GAGVSQSPRYKVTKRGQDVALRCDPISGHVSLYWYRQALGQGPEFLTYFNYEAQQDKSGLPNDRFSAERPEGSISTLTIQRTEQRDSAMYRCASSLSGTAMGYEQYFGPGTRLTVT.